The T cell receptor (beta chain) described here comes from a study of T cells in tuberculosis. Looking at the study overall: In South Africa, adults with active tuberculosis were compared with IGRA-negative and latently infected IGRA-positive adolescents. PBMC were archived before or within 7 days of starting treatment.

This table comes from immunoSEQ multiplex PCR, and its TCRdb copy is limited to in-frame clones, with some not included. The sample comprises under 35,000 clones, about 90% of which are singletons, and roughly 6.4% rests with the top ten. Germline V gene sequence: CDR1 GTSNPN, CDR2 SVGIG (reference sequence). V was clipped by 0 bases and J by 6 bases, with 13 bases between them. CDR3 length: 14 residues. Documented time point: new active TB diagnosis, blood taken before or within 7 days of starting treatment. Patients were newly diagnosed, HIV-seronegative, and aged 18 or older. Each clinical donor contributed on average roughly 90,000 T cells from unsorted cryopreserved PBMC.

The sample consisted of PBMCs, taken at tuberculosis diagnosis. This receptor was taken from an adult with tuberculosis. Some clones in this sample may be carry-over from other donors' samples. J is TRBJ2-3 and V is TRBV30; the D gene is possibly TRBD1 (6 bases). DNA for the CDR3: TGTGCCTGGAGTGTAAATTCTAGGGGGGATACGCAGTATTTT. Protein product: CAWSVNSRGDTQYF.